The source of this TCR beta chain is a study of T cell responses to AZD1222 COVID-19 vaccine (dated by TCRdb to about 2021). The study in broad terms: AZD1222 recipients whose second dose came at about 4 weeks and those whose second dose came at about 12 weeks were combined into one group, since spike-specific TCR depth and breadth did not differ between the two schedules. A total of 233 trial participants underwent TCR sequencing, of whom some 200 had received two doses of AZD1222 and 26 had received two doses of the MenACWY control vaccine. Enrollment into the trials was organized by age into subgroups of 18-55, 56-69 and 70-plus years, and those subgroups contained around 150, 28 and 57 TCR-sequenced participants, respectively. Summary of the overall study and its limitations: Vaccine-associated CD4 TCRs spanned the whole spike protein, with dominant responses in regions 160-218 and 743-854. The 56-69-year group was small, and its depth increase did not reach significance, likely because of low power. Spike-specific TCR breadth and depth rose significantly after two AZD1222 doses compared with day 0 and with MenACWY recipients. Most participants were white British and females outnumbered males, and the authors suggested that clonal diversity may have been underestimated. Epitopes outside the regions mutated in the B.1.351 and B.1.1.7 variants were reportedly recognized by nearly half of the unique spike-specific TCRs. Conclusions about previously exposed vaccinees are limited because only five to seven AZD1222 recipients were SARS-CoV-2 seropositive at baseline. Because no day 14 peak-response samples were available, repertoires were characterized only after the peak T cell response.

With respect to this clone: No antigen is known for it. No qualities accompany the bases; no much larger clone lies one base away.

The junction carries 18 bases between V and J, which are trimmed by 2 bases and 10 bases respectively. Measured from the cysteine to the phenylalanine, the CDR3 is 15 residues long. Only CDR3 DNA remains: 45 bases, in frame from the first base. Taken from the germline V gene, the CDR1 and CDR2 loops are SGHAT and FQNNGV. The label giving this sample's time point can be read as: baseline before first vaccination. The vaccinee samples were drawn from two UK trials, COV001 and COV002, one of which was a single-blind randomized controlled phase 2/3 trial testing AZD1222 (ChAdOx1 nCoV-19) in healthy adults. For TCRbeta chain sequencing, PBMC samples were collected from trial participants at day 0 and at day 28 after the second dose. The CDR3 regions of human TCRbeta chains were subjected to immunosequencing. Processing in the source paper ran as follows. TCRs in the repertoires were matched against a reference library of SARS-CoV-2-specific TCRs that had been generated with the MIRA antigen-specificity platform. Breadth was defined as the fraction of unique TCRs that were SARS-CoV-2-associated, and depth was defined as the fraction of total T cells that were SARS-CoV-2-associated. Using the MIRA data, each spike-specific TCR was mapped to the spike region that the TCR reacts to and placed in a CD4 or CD8 class. Log10-transformed breadth and depth values were compared by one-way ANOVA with Sidak's multiple comparisons tests. Here the immuneACCESS table is served through TCRdb, limited to in-frame sequences with V and J called. Missing clones are a known gap in these copies; in checked studies unresolved V genes cover under half, and the rest lacks a known reason. The V and J calls and clone size are taken from that table; D and trimming were inferred from the DNA. The sample table holds 170,000 or so clones, of which approximately 90% were seen once. The ten top clones hold about 1.6% of the sample.

This chain joins TRBV11-2 to TRBJ2-1, with no confident D gene call. The material sequenced was peripheral blood, taken on day 0 of AZD1222 vaccination. This sequence originates from an adult in good health. The sequence in DNA is TGTGCCAGCAGCTTAAACGCCCCGACGGTTCGGGAGCAGTTCTTC. This codes for CASSLNAPTVREQFF.